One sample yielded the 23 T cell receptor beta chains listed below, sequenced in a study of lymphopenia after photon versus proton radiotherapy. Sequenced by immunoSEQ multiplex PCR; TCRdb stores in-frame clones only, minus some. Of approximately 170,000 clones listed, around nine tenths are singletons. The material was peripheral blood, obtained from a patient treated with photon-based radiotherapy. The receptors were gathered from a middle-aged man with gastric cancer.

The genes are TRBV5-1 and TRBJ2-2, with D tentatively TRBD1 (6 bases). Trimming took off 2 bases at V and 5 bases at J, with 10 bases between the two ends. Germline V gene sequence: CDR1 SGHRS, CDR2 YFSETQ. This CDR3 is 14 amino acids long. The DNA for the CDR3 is TGCGCCAGCAGCTTAGCAGGGGTGACCGGGGAGCTGTTTTTT. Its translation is CASSLAGVTGELFF.

As DNA, the CDR3 is TGTGCCAGCAGTTTATGGTGGTCCGGAGGGACTGAAGCTTTCTTT. This gives the protein CASSLWWSGGTEAFF. V gene TRBV28 combines with J gene TRBJ1-1; D gene uncertain. CDR1 and CDR2 from the germline V gene are MDHEN and SYDVKM. The CDR3 has 15 amino acids. Trimming removed 0 bases from V and 5 bases from J, with 13 bases in between.

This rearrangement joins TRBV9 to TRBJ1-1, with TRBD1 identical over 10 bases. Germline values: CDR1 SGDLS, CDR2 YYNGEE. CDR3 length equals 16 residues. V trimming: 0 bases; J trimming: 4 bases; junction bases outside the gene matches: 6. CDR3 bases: TGTGCCAGCAGCGTAGAGAGGACAGGGGGAGGCACTGAAGCTTTCTTT. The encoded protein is CASSVERTGGGTEAFF. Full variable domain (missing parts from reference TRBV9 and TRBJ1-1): DSGVTQTPKHLITATGQRVTLRCSPRSGDLSVYWYQQSLDQGLQFLIQYYNGEERAKGNILERFSAQQFPDLHSELNLSSLELGDSALYFCASSVERTGGGTEAFFGQGTRLTVV.

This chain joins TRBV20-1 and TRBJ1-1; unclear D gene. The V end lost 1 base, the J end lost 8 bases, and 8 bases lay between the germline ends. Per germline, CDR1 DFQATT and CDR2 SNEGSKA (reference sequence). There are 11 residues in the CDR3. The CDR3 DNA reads TGCAGTGCTAGAGCGGACCCAGAAGCTTTCTTT. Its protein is CSARADPEAFF.

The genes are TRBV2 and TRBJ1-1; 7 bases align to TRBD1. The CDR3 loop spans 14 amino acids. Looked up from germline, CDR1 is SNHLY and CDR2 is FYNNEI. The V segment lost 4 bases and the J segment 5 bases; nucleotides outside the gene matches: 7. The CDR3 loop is CASSGGTVMTEAFF. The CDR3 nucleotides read TGTGCCAGCAGTGGGGGGACAGTCATGACTGAAGCTTTCTTT.

DNA for the CDR3: TGTGCCAGCAGTTTGCCGGACGGTTTAGCTCAGCCCCAGCATTTT. It translates to CASSLPDGLAQPQHF. This chain joins TRBV28 and TRBJ1-5; D gene uncertain. V gave up 3 bases and J gave up 6 bases, with 15 bases separating them. The CDR3 spans 15 residues. Germline values: CDR1 MDHEN, CDR2 SYDVKM.

The CDR3 protein is CSAGREPQHF. The CDR3 nucleotides read TGCAGTGCCGGCAGGGAGCCCCAGCATTTT. The chain couples TRBV20-1 to TRBJ1-5; TRBD1 is a possible D gene (5 bases). The CDR3 extends over 10 amino acids. Trimming removed 6 bases at V and 8 bases at J, with 8 bases between. Germline V lookup: CDR1 DFQATT, CDR2 SNEGSKA (reference sequence).

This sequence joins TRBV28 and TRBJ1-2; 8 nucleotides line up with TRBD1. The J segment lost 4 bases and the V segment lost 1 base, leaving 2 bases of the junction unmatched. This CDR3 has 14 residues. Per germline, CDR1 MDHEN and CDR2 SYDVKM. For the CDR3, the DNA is TGTGCCAGCAGTTTATCCGGACAGGGCTATGGCTACACCTTC. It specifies CASSLSGQGYGYTF.

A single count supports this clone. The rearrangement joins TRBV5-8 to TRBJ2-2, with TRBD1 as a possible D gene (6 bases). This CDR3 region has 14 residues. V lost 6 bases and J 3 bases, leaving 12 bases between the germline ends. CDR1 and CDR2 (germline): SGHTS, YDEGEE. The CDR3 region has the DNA TGTGCCAGCAAACAGGGCGTCGACACCGGGGAGCTGTTTTTT. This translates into CASKQGVDTGELFF.

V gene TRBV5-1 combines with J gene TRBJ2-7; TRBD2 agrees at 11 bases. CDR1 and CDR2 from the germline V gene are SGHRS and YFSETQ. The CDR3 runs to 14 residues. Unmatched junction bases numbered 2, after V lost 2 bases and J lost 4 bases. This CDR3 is CASSLASGRYEQYF. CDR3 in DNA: TGCGCCAGCAGCTTAGCTAGCGGGAGGTACGAGCAGTACTTC.

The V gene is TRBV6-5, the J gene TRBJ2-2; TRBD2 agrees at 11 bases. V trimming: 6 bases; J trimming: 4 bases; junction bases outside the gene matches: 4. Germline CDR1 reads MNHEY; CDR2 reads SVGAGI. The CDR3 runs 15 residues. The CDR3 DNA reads TGTGCCAGCAGGTTACTAGCGGGGGCCACCGGGGAGCTGTTTTTT. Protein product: CASRLLAGATGELFF.

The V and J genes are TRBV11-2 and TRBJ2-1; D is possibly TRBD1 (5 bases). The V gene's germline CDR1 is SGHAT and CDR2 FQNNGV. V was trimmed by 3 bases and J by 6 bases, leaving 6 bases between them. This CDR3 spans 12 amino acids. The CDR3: CASSFTGNEQFF. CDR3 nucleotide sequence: TGTGCCAGCAGCTTTACAGGCAATGAGCAGTTCTTC.

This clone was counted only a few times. CDR3 in DNA: TGCGCCAGCAGCTCCGGGACGAAGTTCACAGATACGCAGTATTTT. The encoded protein is CASSSGTKFTDTQYF. This chain uses TRBV5-1 with TRBJ2-3; D may be TRBD1 or TRBD2 (5 bases each). The germline V and J ends were trimmed by 3 bases and 2 bases, with 13 bases remaining between them. CDR3 size: 15 residues. Germline V gene lookup returns CDR1 SGHRS and CDR2 YFSETQ. Filled out from reference TRBV5-1 and TRBJ2-3, the complete variable domain reads KAGVTQTPRYLIKTRGQQVTLSCSPISGHRSVSWYQQTPGQGLQFLFEYFSETQRNKGNFPGRFSGRQFSNSRSEMNVSTLELGDSALYLCASSSGTKFTDTQYFGPGTRLTVL.

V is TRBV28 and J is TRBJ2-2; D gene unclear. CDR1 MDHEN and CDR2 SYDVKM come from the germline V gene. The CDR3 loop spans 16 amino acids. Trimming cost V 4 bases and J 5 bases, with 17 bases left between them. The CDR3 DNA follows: TGTGCCAGCAGTTCCTACTGGCGTGATACGACCGGGGAGCTGTTTTTT. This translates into CASSSYWRDTTGELFF.

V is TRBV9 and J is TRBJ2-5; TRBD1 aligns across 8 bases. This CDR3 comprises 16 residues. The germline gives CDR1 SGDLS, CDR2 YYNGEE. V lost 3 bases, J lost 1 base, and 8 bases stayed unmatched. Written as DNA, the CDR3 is TGTGCCAGCAGCGCGCAGGGGGCGCTGGGCCAAGAGACCCAGTACTTC. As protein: CASSAQGALGQETQYF. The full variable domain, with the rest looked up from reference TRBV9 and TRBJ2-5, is DSGVTQTPKHLITATGQRVTLRCSPRSGDLSVYWYQQSLDQGLQFLIQYYNGEERAKGNILERFSAQQFPDLHSELNLSSLELGDSALYFCASSAQGALGQETQYFGPGTRLLVL.

In DNA, the CDR3 is TGTGCCAGTAGTACTCATCGACAGGGTGCTAACTATGGCTACACCTTC. Encoded protein: CASSTHRQGANYGYTF. J is TRBJ1-2 and V is TRBV19, with 7 bases that match TRBD1. The CDR3 consists of 16 residues. Germline V lookup: CDR1 LNHDA, CDR2 SQIVND (reference sequence). Germline trimming cut 4 bases from V and 0 bases from J; bases unmatched to any gene: 8.

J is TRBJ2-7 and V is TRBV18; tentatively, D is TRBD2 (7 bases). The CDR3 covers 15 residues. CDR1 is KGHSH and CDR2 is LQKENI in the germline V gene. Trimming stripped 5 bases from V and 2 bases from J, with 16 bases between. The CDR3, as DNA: TGTGCCAGCTCATCGCGGTCGGGGGGCCCCTACGAGCAGTACTTC. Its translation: CASSSRSGGPYEQYF.

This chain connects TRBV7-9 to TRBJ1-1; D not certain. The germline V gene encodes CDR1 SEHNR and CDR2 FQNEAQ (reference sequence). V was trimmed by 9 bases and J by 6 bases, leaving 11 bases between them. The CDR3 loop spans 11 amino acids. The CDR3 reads CARGLIPEAFF. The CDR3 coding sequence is TGTGCCAGGGGGTTAATTCCTGAAGCTTTCTTT.

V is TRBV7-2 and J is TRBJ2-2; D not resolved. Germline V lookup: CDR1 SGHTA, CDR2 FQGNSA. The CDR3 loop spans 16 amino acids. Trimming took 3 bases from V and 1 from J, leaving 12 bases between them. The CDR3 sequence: CASSFYKGVNTGELFF. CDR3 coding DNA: TGTGCCAGCAGCTTTTATAAGGGTGTGAACACCGGGGAGCTGTTTTTT.

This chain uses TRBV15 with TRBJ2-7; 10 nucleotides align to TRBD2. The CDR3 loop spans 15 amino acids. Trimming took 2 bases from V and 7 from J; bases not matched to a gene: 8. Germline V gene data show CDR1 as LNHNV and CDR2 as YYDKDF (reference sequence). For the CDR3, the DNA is TGTGCCACCAGCAGAATAGCGGGAGGCCTCCGGGAGCAGTACTTC. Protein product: CATSRIAGGLREQYF.

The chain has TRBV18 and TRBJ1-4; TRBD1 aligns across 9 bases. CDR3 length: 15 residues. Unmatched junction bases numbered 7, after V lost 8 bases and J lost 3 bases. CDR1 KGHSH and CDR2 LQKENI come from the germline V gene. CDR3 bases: TGTGCCAGCACGCCCCGGACAGGGGCTAATGAAAAACTGTTTTTT. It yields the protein CASTPRTGANEKLFF.

Here the CDR3 DNA reads TGTGCCAGCAGGGACAGCTTCAATCAGCCCCAGCATTTT. This codes for CASRDSFNQPQHF. The chain has TRBV6-5 and TRBJ1-5, with a possible D match to TRBD1 (6 bases). This CDR3 region has 13 residues. Germline V CDR1 and CDR2: MNHEY, SVGAGI. Deletions cut 6 bases from V and 3 bases from J, with 9 bases between.

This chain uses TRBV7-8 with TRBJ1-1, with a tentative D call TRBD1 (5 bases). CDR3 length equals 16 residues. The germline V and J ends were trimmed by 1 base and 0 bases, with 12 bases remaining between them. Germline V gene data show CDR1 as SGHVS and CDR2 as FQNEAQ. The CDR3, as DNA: TGTGCCAGCAGCTTAGTGGCAGGGTACATGAACACTGAAGCTTTCTTT. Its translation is CASSLVAGYMNTEAFF.